This TCR beta chain was identified in a study of T-cell memory formation after mild COVID-19. This clonotype was counted between two and nine times. Antigen: not known. Each CDR3 protein gets one entry after TCRdb re-called the 5' RACE reads with MiXCR. Found here are about 130,000 distinct CDR3 sequences, 15% to 20% of them singletons; the top ten hold 4.5% to 6.5%. Regarding the study as a whole: CD8+ contracting clones occupied EMRA, while CD4+ ones occupied mainly CM and EM. CD4/CD8 balance characterized clones contracting day 15 to 85, and CD4+ skew characterized later expanders.

This clonotype was obtained from a man younger than 35 who had mild COVID-19 (a few samples of this study predate the infection). Cell type and time point are not known. Specimen: PBMCs or a T cell subset sorted from them (not recorded which).

The chain's CDR3 is CASRNSYNEQFF. The CDR3 DNA reads TGTGCCAGCAGGAACAGCTACAATGAGCAGTTCTTC. This chain links TRBV12-3 or TRBV12-4 with TRBJ2-1, with D hard to call. Trimming cost V 6 bases and J 3 bases, with 6 bases left between them. This CDR3 comprises 12 residues.